The entry that follows covers one TCR beta chain sequence. Germline lookup yields CDR1 MGHDK and CDR2 SYGVNS. The CDR3 runs to 10 residues. V lost 10 bases and J lost 8, with 9 bases in between. One entry per CDR3 protein results from TCRdb running MiXCR on the RT-PCR reads. The repertoire holds approximately 150,000 distinct CDR3 sequences, with approximately 35% as singletons. The sample comes from a study of patients and donors after allogeneic stem cell transplantation. The chain couples TRBV25-1 to TRBJ2-1; maybe TRBD1 (5 bases). The clonotype comes from a human donor who was either an allogeneic HSCT recipient or a stem cell or donor lymphocyte infusion donor (not recorded which). It is not recorded whose cells these are; they may come from a transplant donor. Sample: blood, either unsorted or a sorted T cell fraction (not recorded which). CDR3 protein: CATRGDEQFF. The CDR3 nucleotides are TGTGCCACTAGGGGCGATGAGCAGTTCTTC.